This T cell receptor beta chain derives from a study of T cells in narcolepsy (dated by TCRdb to 2017 to 2018). Notes on the research overall: Healthy control donors were enrolled in the study alongside patients who had narcolepsy type 1 or type 2 (NT1, NT2). To look for autoreactive T cells in narcolepsy patients that target self-antigens of hypocretin neurons (hypocretin, TRIB2), the study used TCR Vbeta sequencing to follow clonotypes in blood and CSF. The paper's findings and limits, for the study overall: Autoreactive clonotypes were reported to be detected serially in the blood of the same patients and of different patients, but not in the blood of healthy controls. Numbers of sequenced blood memory CD4+ clonotypes were comparable, averaging about 40,000 in patients and roughly 32,000 in controls. HCRT-specific and TRIB2-specific autoreactive clonotypes were highlighted in plots that compared CD4+ T cell clonotypes in CSF versus blood from the same patient. No sequences matching autoreactive T cell clones were present in some of the blood memory CD4+ repertoires from patients and controls.

Library prep was done by the immunoSEQ multiplex PCR assay. TCRdb holds this immuneACCESS table with in-frame rearrangements only. Some clones are missing; in checked studies, unresolved V genes explain under half, and the rest has no known cause. Recorded for this sample are around 22,000 clones; around 81% of them occurred a single time. The top ten clones comprise about 4% of the sample. With regard to this clone: This receptor's antigen is unknown. One base away there is no much larger clone; base qualities are not given.

For TCR Vbeta sequencing, memory CD4+ T cells were sorted ex vivo from the peripheral blood of narcolepsy patients and healthy controls. The germline V gene yields SGHTS for CDR1 and YDEGEE for CDR2. There are 12 amino acids in the CDR3, from cysteine to phenylalanine inclusive. Only CDR3 DNA remains: 36 bases, in frame from the first base. The V end loses 6 bases and the J end loses 4 bases, and a stretch of 5 bases separates them. The sequenced material came from memory (CD45RA-) CD4+ T cells from blood. The meaning of the sample's cell subset or site label: memory T cells sorted ex vivo from peripheral blood. This chain is built from TRBV5-8 and TRBJ1-6; there is no confident call for the D gene. The receptor comes from a human donor in good health. The nucleotides read TGTGCCAGCAACCCTTATAATTCACCCCTCCACTTT. It specifies CASNPYNSPLHF.